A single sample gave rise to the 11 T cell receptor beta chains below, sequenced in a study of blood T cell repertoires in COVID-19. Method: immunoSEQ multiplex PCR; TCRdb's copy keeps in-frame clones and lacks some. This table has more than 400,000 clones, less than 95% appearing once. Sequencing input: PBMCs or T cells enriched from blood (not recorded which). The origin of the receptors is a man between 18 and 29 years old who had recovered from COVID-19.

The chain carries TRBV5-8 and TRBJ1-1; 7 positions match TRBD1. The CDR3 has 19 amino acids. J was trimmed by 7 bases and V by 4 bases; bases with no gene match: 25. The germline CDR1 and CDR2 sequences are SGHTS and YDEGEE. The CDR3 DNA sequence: TGTGCCAGCAGCCCGGTTTTCCGGGACAGAATGAGACCCAACCATGAAGCTTTCTTT. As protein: CASSPVFRDRMRPNHEAFF.

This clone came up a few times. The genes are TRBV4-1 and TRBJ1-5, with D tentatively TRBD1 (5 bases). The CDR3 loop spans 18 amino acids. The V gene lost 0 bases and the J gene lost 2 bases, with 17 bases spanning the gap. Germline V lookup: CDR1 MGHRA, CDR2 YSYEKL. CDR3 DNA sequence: TGCGCCAGCAGCCAAGACCCCATCCGGTTAGGGGGCAATCAGCCCCAGCATTTT. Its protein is CASSQDPIRLGGNQPQHF.

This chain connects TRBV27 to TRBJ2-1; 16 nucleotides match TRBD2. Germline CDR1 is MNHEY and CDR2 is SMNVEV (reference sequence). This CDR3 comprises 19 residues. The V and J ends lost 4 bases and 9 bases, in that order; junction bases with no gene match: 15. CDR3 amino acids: CASSSAEPGLAGGIGEQFF. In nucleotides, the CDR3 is TGTGCCAGCAGTTCAGCGGAGCCGGGACTAGCGGGGGGGATCGGTGAGCAGTTCTTC.

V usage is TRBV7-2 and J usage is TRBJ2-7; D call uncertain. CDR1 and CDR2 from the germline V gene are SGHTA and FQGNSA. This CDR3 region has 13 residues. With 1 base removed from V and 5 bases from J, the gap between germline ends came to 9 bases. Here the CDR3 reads CASSLGRWNEQYF. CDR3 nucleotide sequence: TGTGCCAGCAGCTTAGGGCGGTGGAACGAGCAGTACTTC.

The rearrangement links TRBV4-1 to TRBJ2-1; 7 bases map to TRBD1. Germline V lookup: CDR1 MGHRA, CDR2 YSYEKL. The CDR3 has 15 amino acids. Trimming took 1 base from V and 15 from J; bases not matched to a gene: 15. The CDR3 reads CASSQAQGGRKTPFF. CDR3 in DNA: TGCGCCAGCAGCCAAGCGCAAGGGGGCAGAAAAACGCCGTTCTTC.

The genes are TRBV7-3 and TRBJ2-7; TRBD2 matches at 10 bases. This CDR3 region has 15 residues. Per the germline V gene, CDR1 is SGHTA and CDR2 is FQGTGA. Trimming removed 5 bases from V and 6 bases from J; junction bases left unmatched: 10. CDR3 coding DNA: TGTGCCAGCAGCCCCGCTAGCGGGAGTATCCCCGAGCAGTACTTC. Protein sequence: CASSPASGSIPEQYF. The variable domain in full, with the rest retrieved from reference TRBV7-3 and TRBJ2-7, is GAGVSQTPSNKVTEKGKYVELRCDPISGHTALYWYRQSLGQGPEFLIYFQGTGAADDSGLPNDRFFAVRPEGSVSTLKIQRTERGDSAVYLCASSPASGSIPEQYFGPGTRLTVT.

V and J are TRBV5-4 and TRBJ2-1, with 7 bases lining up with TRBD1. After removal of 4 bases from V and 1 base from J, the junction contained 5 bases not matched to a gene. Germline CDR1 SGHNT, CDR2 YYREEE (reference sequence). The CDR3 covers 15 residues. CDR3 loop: CASSRDRGSYNEQFF. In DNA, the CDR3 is TGTGCCAGCAGCCGGGACAGAGGATCCTACAATGAGCAGTTCTTC. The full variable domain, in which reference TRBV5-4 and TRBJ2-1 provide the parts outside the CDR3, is ETGVTQSPTHLIKTRGQQVTLRCSSQSGHNTVSWYQQALGQGPQFIFQYYREEENGRGNFPPRFSGLQFPNYSSELNVNALELDDSALYLCASSRDRGSYNEQFFGPGTRLTVL.

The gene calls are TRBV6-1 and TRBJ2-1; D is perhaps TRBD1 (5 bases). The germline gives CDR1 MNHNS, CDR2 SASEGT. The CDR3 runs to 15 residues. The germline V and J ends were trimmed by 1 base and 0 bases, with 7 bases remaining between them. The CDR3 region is CASSEGGTSYNEQFF. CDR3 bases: TGTGCCAGCAGTGAAGGGGGCACCTCCTACAATGAGCAGTTCTTC.

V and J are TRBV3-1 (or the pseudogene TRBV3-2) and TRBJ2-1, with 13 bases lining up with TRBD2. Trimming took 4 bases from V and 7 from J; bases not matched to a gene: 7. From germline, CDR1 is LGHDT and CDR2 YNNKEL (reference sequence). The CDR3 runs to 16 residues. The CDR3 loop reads CASSRWTSGSRNEQFF. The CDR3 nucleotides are TGTGCCAGCAGCCGCTGGACTAGCGGGAGTAGGAATGAGCAGTTCTTC.

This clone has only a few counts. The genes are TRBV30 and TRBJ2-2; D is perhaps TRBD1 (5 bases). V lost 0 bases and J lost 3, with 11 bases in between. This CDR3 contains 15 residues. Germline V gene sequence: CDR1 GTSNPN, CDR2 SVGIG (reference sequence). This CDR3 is CAWSVAGLDTGELFF. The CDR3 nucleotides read TGTGCCTGGAGTGTAGCAGGGTTGGACACCGGGGAGCTGTTTTTT.

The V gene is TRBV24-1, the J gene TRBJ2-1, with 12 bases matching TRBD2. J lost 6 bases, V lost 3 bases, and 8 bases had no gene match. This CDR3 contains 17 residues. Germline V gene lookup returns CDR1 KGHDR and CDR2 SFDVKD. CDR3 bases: TGTGCCACCAGTGATCCGTCGACTAGCGGGAGCCTCAATGAGCAGTTCTTC. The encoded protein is CATSDPSTSGSLNEQFF.